Each of the 25 T cell receptor beta chains below was sequenced from the same sample in a study of blood T cell repertoires in COVID-19. Profiled with immunoSEQ multiplex PCR; TCRdb holds only in-frame clones, not every one. The profile covers 110,000 to 150,000 clones, with almost 90% appearing a single time and approximately 1.5% taken by the ten largest. Source material: peripheral blood. These receptors were obtained from a woman in her fifties or sixties with acute or convalescent COVID-19.

This chain links TRBV10-3 with TRBJ2-1; D unclear. CDR1 and CDR2 from the germline V gene are ENHRY and SYGVKD. V gave up 3 bases and J gave up 2 bases, with 8 bases separating them. The CDR3 runs to 14 residues. The CDR3 region has the DNA TGTGCCATCAGTGACCAGGTACCCTACAATGAGCAGTTCTTC. Its translation is CAISDQVPYNEQFF.

A single count supports this clone. The chain combines TRBV3-1 (or the pseudogene TRBV3-2) with TRBJ2-4; D is unclear. Germline V gives CDR1 LGHDT, CDR2 YNNKEL (reference sequence). The CDR3 is made up of 16 amino acids. The V end lost 0 bases, the J end lost 0 bases, and 9 bases lay between the germline ends. CDR3 coding DNA: TGTGCCAGCAGCCAAGATGCAGAGGTAGCCAAAAACATTCAGTACTTC. It encodes CASSQDAEVAKNIQYF.

The rearrangement links TRBV2 to TRBJ1-5; D remains unclear. The CDR3 totals 13 residues. Trimming took off 2 bases at V and 0 bases at J, with 2 bases between the two ends. Per the germline V gene, CDR1 is SNHLY and CDR2 is FYNNEI. The CDR3 DNA follows: TGTGCCAGCAGTGAACATAGCAATCAGCCCCAGCATTTT. Translated, it gives CASSEHSNQPQHF. Full variable domain (missing parts from reference TRBV2 and TRBJ1-5): EPEVTQTPSHQVTQMGQEVILRCVPISNHLYFYWYRQILGQKVEFLVSFYNNEISEKSEIFDDQFSVERPDGSNFTLKIRSTKLEDSAMYFCASSEHSNQPQHFGDGTRLSIL.

The chain recombines TRBV27 with TRBJ2-5; D might be TRBD1 (5 bases). CDR1 and CDR2 from the germline V gene are MNHEY and SMNVEV (reference sequence). The germline V and J ends were trimmed by 2 bases and 2 bases, with 18 bases remaining between them. The CDR3 spans 17 residues. CDR3 in amino acids: CASSLKKRLGQQETQYF. In DNA, the CDR3 is TGTGCCAGCAGTTTAAAAAAACGACTCGGACAACAAGAGACCCAGTACTTC.

This rearrangement joins TRBV6-2 or TRBV6-3 to TRBJ2-7, with 8 bases aligning to TRBD2. CDR3 length: 15 amino acids. Unmatched junction bases numbered 5, after V lost 0 bases and J lost 4 bases. In germline, CDR1 is MNHEY, CDR2 SVGEGT. The CDR3: CASSYSRTSFYEQYF. The CDR3 nucleotides are TGTGCCAGCAGTTACTCACGGACTAGCTTTTACGAGCAGTACTTC.

V gene TRBV12-3 or TRBV12-4 combines with J gene TRBJ1-6; D gene ambiguous. Trimming left V 8 bases short and J 10 bases short, with 9 bases between. The CDR3 covers 11 residues. The CDR3 region has the DNA TGTGCCAGCTCCCCCGGGTCACCCCTCCACTTT. Its translation: CASSPGSPLHF.

This clone was seen once. J is TRBJ2-1 and V is TRBV18, with TRBD2 matching 8 bases. The CDR3 extends over 16 amino acids. CDR1 and CDR2 from the germline V gene are KGHSH and LQKENI. The ends lost 6 bases at V and 3 bases at J; junction bases unmatched: 10. The CDR3 region is CASSHSAAGGYNEQFF. DNA for the CDR3: TGTGCCAGCTCGCACTCCGCGGCGGGGGGCTACAATGAGCAGTTCTTC.

The chain is built from TRBV7-9 and TRBJ2-5; 9 bases align to TRBD1. J was trimmed by 6 bases and V by 5 bases; bases with no gene match: 7. There are 14 residues in the CDR3. The germline gives CDR1 SEHNR, CDR2 FQNEAQ (reference sequence). CDR3 region: CASSATGGSQTQYF. The CDR3 DNA sequence: TGTGCCAGCAGCGCAACAGGGGGCTCTCAGACCCAGTACTTC. Supplemented by reference TRBV7-9 and TRBJ2-5, the full variable domain reads DTGVSQNPRHKITKRGQNVTFRCDPISEHNRLYWYRQTLGQGPEFLTYFQNEAQLEKSRLLSDRFSAERPKGSFSTLEIQRTEQGDSAMYLCASSATGGSQTQYFGPGTRLLVL.

The gene calls are TRBV6-5 and TRBJ2-1; 10 bases align to TRBD1. J gave up 8 bases and V 1 base, and 8 bases lay outside the gene matches. CDR3 length: 16 residues. CDR1 is MNHEY and CDR2 is SVGAGI in the germline V gene. This CDR3 is CASSYLGQGLGDEQFF. CDR3 sequence (DNA): TGTGCCAGCAGTTACTTGGGACAGGGGCTGGGTGATGAGCAGTTCTTC.

The chain links TRBV30 to TRBJ1-2; D gene unclear. CDR1 is GTSNPN, CDR2 SVGIG, per germline (reference sequence). Trimming removed 5 bases at V and 4 bases at J, with 14 bases between. This CDR3 comprises 13 residues. Here the CDR3 reads CAWGRIPGYGYTF. DNA of the CDR3: TGTGCCTGGGGGCGCATCCCTGGCTATGGCTACACCTTC. The full variable domain, in which reference TRBV30 and TRBJ1-2 provide the parts outside the CDR3, is SQTIHQWPATLVQPVGSPLSLECTVEGTSNPNLYWYRQAAGRGLQLLFYSVGIGQISSEVPQNLSASRPQDRQFILSSKKLLLSDSGFYLCAWGRIPGYGYTFGSGTRLTVV.

This chain links TRBV19 with TRBJ1-4, with 11 bases fitting TRBD1. CDR1 is LNHDA and CDR2 is SQIVND in the germline V gene (reference sequence). This CDR3 spans 18 amino acids. V lost 1 base and J lost 0; bases outside the gene matches: 4. CDR3 protein: CASSIGPGQGATNEKLFF. CDR3 nucleotides: TGTGCCAGTAGTATAGGCCCGGGACAGGGGGCAACTAATGAAAAACTGTTTTTT.

The gene calls are TRBV12-1 and TRBJ2-1; the DNA was not compared with TRBD2, the D call given in the table. TRBV12-1 is flagged as a pseudogene. This CDR3 region has 17 residues. The CDR3, as DNA: TGTGCCAGCAGCTTCGAAAAGGGGAAGCGGGCGGATCGAGAGCAGTTCTTC. Translation: CASSFEKGKRADREQFF.

This rearrangement joins TRBV6-5 to TRBJ1-6; D is uncertain. This CDR3 region has 15 residues. Germline V CDR1 and CDR2: MNHEY, SVGAGI. Trimming removed 5 bases from V and 2 bases from J, with 10 bases in between. The CDR3 coding sequence is TGTGCCAGCAGTCCTCGGAGCCCCTATAATTCACCCCTCCACTTT. Amino acids: CASSPRSPYNSPLHF.

The chain links TRBV2 to TRBJ1-2; D may be TRBD1 (5 bases). Per the germline V gene, CDR1 is SNHLY and CDR2 is FYNNEI. V was clipped by 6 bases and J by 4 bases, with 15 bases between them. The CDR3 spans 14 residues. CDR3: CASRVTGLGYGYTF. The CDR3, as DNA: TGTGCCAGCAGAGTGACGGGACTCGGCTATGGCTACACCTTC. Full variable domain (remainder filled in from reference TRBV2 and TRBJ1-2): EPEVTQTPSHQVTQMGQEVILRCVPISNHLYFYWYRQILGQKVEFLVSFYNNEISEKSEIFDDQFSVERPDGSNFTLKIRSTKLEDSAMYFCASRVTGLGYGYTFGSGTRLTVV.

The chain joins TRBV7-8 to TRBJ1-1; D gene unclear. This CDR3 has 16 residues. CDR1 is SGHVS and CDR2 is FQNEAQ in the germline V gene. Trimming removed 3 bases at V and 5 bases at J, with 19 bases between. In DNA form, the CDR3 reads TGTGCCAGCAGCTTGAGGTCCAATACTCGAACTACTGAAGCTTTCTTT. It encodes CASSLRSNTRTTEAFF.

This clone was seen more than once but under ten times. The gene calls are TRBV9 and TRBJ1-2, with TRBD1 matching 7 bases. This CDR3 is built from 15 residues. In germline, CDR1 is SGDLS, CDR2 YYNGEE. The J segment lost 4 bases and the V segment lost 3 bases, leaving 9 bases of the junction unmatched. CDR3 DNA: TGTGCCAGCAGCGAGTCGACAGGGCCCGCCTATGGCTACACCTTC. Translating gives CASSESTGPAYGYTF.

V usage is TRBV9 and J usage is TRBJ2-3; the D is unclear. Trimming removed 1 base from V and 0 bases from J, with 9 bases in between. The CDR3 runs 15 residues. Germline lookup yields CDR1 SGDLS and CDR2 YYNGEE. CDR3 sequence (DNA): TGTGCCAGCAGCGTATCTCCCTCTAGCACAGATACGCAGTATTTT. This encodes CASSVSPSSTDTQYF.

The chain is built from TRBV4-3 and TRBJ2-1; 7 nucleotides agree with TRBD1. V trimming: 4 bases; J trimming: 9 bases; junction bases outside the gene matches: 12. The germline V gene encodes CDR1 LGHNA and CDR2 YSLEER. This CDR3 is 15 amino acids long. The CDR3 nucleotides read TGCGCCAGCAGCCTGCTCAGGGGGTCTACCCTTGAGCAGTTCTTC. Residues: CASSLLRGSTLEQFF.

The V gene is TRBV29-1, the J gene TRBJ2-2; no reliable D call. Trimming stripped 6 bases from V and 1 base from J, with 3 bases between. This CDR3 region has 11 residues. The germline gives CDR1 SQVTM, CDR2 ANQGSEA. DNA for the CDR3: TGCAGCGTGAGGAACACCGGGGAGCTGTTTTTT. It is translated as CSVRNTGELFF.

This chain joins TRBV11-2 and TRBJ2-3, with no clear D. Germline V gives CDR1 SGHAT, CDR2 FQNNGV. V gave up 6 bases and J gave up 2 bases, with 9 bases separating them. This CDR3 spans 13 amino acids. CDR3 residues: CASRRLITDTQYF. CDR3 DNA: TGTGCCAGCAGGCGCCTCATCACAGATACGCAGTATTTT.

This chain joins TRBV3-1 (or the pseudogene TRBV3-2) and TRBJ2-2; no firm D call. Trimming pared 1 base from V and 5 bases from J, leaving 17 bases between. Germline CDR1 LGHDT, CDR2 YNNKEL (reference sequence). CDR3 size: 17 residues. CDR3 coding DNA: TGTGCCAGCAGCCAAGTTGCATCCAGGTTAATTACCGGGGAGCTGTTTTTT. Translated, it gives CASSQVASRLITGELFF.

The chain is built from TRBV5-5 and TRBJ2-7, with 8 bases aligning to TRBD1. This CDR3 is 15 amino acids long. CDR1 and CDR2 from the germline V gene are SGHKS and YYEKEE (reference sequence). Trimming cost V 2 bases and J 2 bases; bases outside gene matches: 6. The CDR3 spells CASSLGTGQPYEQYF. In DNA form, the CDR3 reads TGTGCCAGCAGCTTAGGGACAGGACAACCCTACGAGCAGTACTTC.

Notes on this clone: One junction end disagrees with the germline gene, perhaps due to a read error. V usage is TRBV7-7 and J usage is TRBJ1-1; D uncertain. Germline-derived CDR1 and CDR2 are SSHAT and FNYEAQ (reference sequence). The CDR3 spans 13 residues. As DNA, the CDR3 is TGTGCTAGCAGCATCACAGTTAACACTGAAGCTTTCTTT. Amino acid sequence: CASSITVNTEAFF.

This clone was recorded a few times. The rearrangement links TRBV6-5 to TRBJ1-6, with D perhaps TRBD1 (6 bases). With 4 bases removed from V and 10 bases from J, the gap between germline ends came to 11 bases. The CDR3 runs to 13 residues. Germline V CDR1 and CDR2: MNHEY, SVGAGI. The CDR3 sequence: CASSLQGRSPLHF. The CDR3 DNA sequence: TGTGCCAGCAGTTTACAGGGCAGATCACCCCTCCACTTT.

V gene TRBV6-4 combines with J gene TRBJ2-3, with TRBD2 identical over 7 bases. The CDR3 contains 14 residues. V trimming: 5 bases; J trimming: 2 bases; junction bases outside the gene matches: 4. Germline V gene data show CDR1 as MRHNA and CDR2 as SNTAGT. In DNA, the CDR3 is TGTGCCAGCAGTCCGCGGGGGACCACAGATACGCAGTATTTT. It is translated as CASSPRGTTDTQYF.